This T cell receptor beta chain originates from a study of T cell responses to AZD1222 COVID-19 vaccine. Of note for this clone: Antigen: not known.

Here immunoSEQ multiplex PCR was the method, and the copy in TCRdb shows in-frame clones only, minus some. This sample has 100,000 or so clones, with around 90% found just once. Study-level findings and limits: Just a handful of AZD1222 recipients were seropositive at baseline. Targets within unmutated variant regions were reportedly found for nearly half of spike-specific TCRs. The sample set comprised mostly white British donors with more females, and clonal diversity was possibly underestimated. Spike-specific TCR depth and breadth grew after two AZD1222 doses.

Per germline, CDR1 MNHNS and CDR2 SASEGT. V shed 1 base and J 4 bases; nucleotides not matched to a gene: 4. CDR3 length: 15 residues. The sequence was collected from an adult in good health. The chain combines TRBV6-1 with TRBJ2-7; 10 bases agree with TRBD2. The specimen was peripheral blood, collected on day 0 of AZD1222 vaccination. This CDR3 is CASSEEASGSYEQYF. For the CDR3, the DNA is TGTGCCAGCAGTGAAGAGGCTAGCGGGAGTTACGAGCAGTACTTC.